This TCR beta chain derives from a study of blood T cell repertoires in COVID-19. Turning to the study itself: Both acute and convalescent COVID-19 samples were obtained from the United States, Italy and Spain. In each case, the material was cDNA or gDNA derived from T cells, B-cell-depleted T cells, or PBMCs.

The Seattle patients, enrolled during active infection, were followed longitudinally. The length of the CDR3 is 15 residues. Trimming left V 0 bases short and J 0 bases short, with 7 bases between. Germline values: CDR1 WNHNN, CDR2 SYGVQD (reference sequence). As handled by the study authors: Amplification of reference gene primers provided the estimated nucleated cell counts. This table comes from immunoSEQ multiplex PCR, and its TCRdb copy is limited to in-frame clones, with some not included. V, J and clone size reflect that table, while D and trimming were determined from the DNA. The data show about 96,000 clones, about 90% seen once.

The sequenced sample was peripheral blood. V usage is TRBV10-1 and J usage is TRBJ2-3, with D possibly being TRBD2 (5 bases). The sequence derives from a human donor with COVID-19, enrolled during active disease. The donor label of this sample is uncertain. CDR3 loop: CASSESSASTDTQYF. The CDR3 nucleotides are TGCGCCAGCAGTGAGTCTAGCGCTAGCACAGATACGCAGTATTTT.